Listed below are T cell receptor beta chains from one sample, sequenced in a study of control samples from healthy donors and cancer patients. Generated by immunoSEQ multiplex PCR, the TCRdb table keeps only in-frame clones and is missing some. This table holds 110,000 to 150,000 clones, just under 95% found once. The sequenced sample consisted of blood. These TCRs come from a man aged 30 to 45 in good health. Both conserved end residues are trimmed from each CDR3. The order of the fields is J gene, V gene, CDR3 protein.

TRBJ2-7 | TRBV9 | ASSVEAGVVYEQY
TRBJ1-6 | TRBV28 | ASSQTGQLNSPLH
TRBJ1-1 | TRBV28 | ASSLFGTGDTEAF
TRBJ1-1 | TRBV7-2 | ASSPWGGEGTEAF
TRBJ1-2 | TRBV28 | AVPTGANYGYT
TRBJ2-2 | TRBV19 | ASRIKSAGGGTGELF
TRBJ2-6 | TRBV10-3 | AIRGFSGANVLT
TRBJ2-1 | TRBV30 | ASTGPSYNEQF
TRBJ1-1 | TRBV5-6 | ASSLRQGYTEAF
TRBJ1-1 | TRBV10-3 | AISESFSRPEAF
TRBJ1-5 | TRBV15 | ATSRDLVGRGNQPQH
TRBJ1-6 | TRBV11-3 | ASSLTTGNNNSPLH
TRBJ1-1 | TRBV18 | ASSPYRSSGVIVNTEAF
TRBJ2-7 | TRBV28 | ASTTGREQY
TRBJ1-3 | TRBV4-2 | ASSPRRSSSGNTIY
TRBJ2-1 | TRBV24-1 | ATSDPSGSVNEQF
TRBJ2-1 | TRBV29-1 | SATGFYNEQF
TRBJ2-1 | TRBV30 | AWTSPTSGSGNEQF
TRBJ1-2 | TRBV19 | ASFQPNRGTGFNYGYT
TRBJ1-2 | TRBV29-1 | SVDMPEGGTGYT
TRBJ2-3 | TRBV19 | ASRGLGNTDTQY
TRBJ1-6 | TRBV14 | ASSLWTGSNSPLH
TRBJ1-4 | TRBV2 | ASSEGATNEKLF
TRBJ2-1 | TRBV9 | ASSVAPGLAGANEQF
TRBJ2-7 | TRBV5-6 | ASSFQQSYEQY
TRBJ2-4 | TRBV6-2/TRBV6-3 | ASSYDRGGDIQY
TRBJ2-5 | TRBV20-1 | SVTPEETQY
TRBJ2-5 | TRBV5-4 | ASSRDLMETQY
TRBJ1-2 | TRBV15 | ATSRGNRGPSDGYT
TRBJ2-3 | TRBV5-1 | ASSGGVSTDTQY
TRBJ2-1 | TRBV6-5 | ATLAEGYNEQF
TRBJ1-2 | TRBV6-5 | ASSYSWGKLNYGYT